Listed below are T cell receptor beta chains from one sample, sequenced in a study of T cells in Graves' hyperthyroidism and ophthalmopathy. Via MiXCR, TCRdb re-called the multiplex PCR reads, giving one row per CDR3 protein. The data show hundreds of thousands of distinct CDR3 sequences, approximately 24% seen once. The source material was blood. Every receptor here comes from a woman younger than 45 with Graves' ophthalmopathy. CDR3s include the opening cysteine and the closing phenylalanine or tryptophan. D genes are given only for firm matches. Size values are once, few and many counts, or a class for expanded clones, and some rows have none.

>TRBJ2-7|TRBV24-1|NA|TRBD1
CATSDNRGQLYF
TGTGCCACCAGTGATAACAGGGGTCAGCTGTACTTC
>TRBJ1-5|TRBV7-8|many|NA
CASSLWVSNQPQHF
TGTGCCAGCAGCTTATGGGTTAGCAATCAGCCCCAGCATTTT
>TRBJ1-5|TRBV28|NA|NA
CASSEGRRGNQPQHF
TGTGCCAGCAGTGAGGGACGGAGGGGGAATCAGCCCCAGCATTTT
>TRBJ2-2|TRBV6-5|many|NA
CASSYGLNTGELFF
TGTGCCAGCAGTTATGGGTTGAACACCGGGGAGCTGTTTTTT
>TRBJ1-2|TRBV6-1|NA|NA
CASSEGLPSRGYTF
TGTGCCAGCAGTGAAGGATTGCCCTCAAGGGGCTACACCTTC
>TRBJ1-2|TRBV29-1|few|NA
CSVEDGAGRYGYTF
TGCAGCGTTGAAGACGGGGCAGGGCGCTATGGCTACACCTTC
>TRBJ2-7|TRBV20-1|NA|TRBD1
CSARARQGAYEQYF
TGCAGTGCTAGGGCGCGCCAGGGGGCCTACGAGCAGTACTTC
>TRBJ2-7|TRBV6-5|many|NA
CASSGSTAGPYEQYF
TGTGCCAGCTCAGGGAGTACAGCAGGGCCCTACGAGCAGTACTTC
>TRBJ2-3|TRBV7-8|few|NA
CASSFRGASTDTQYF
TGTGCCAGCAGCTTCCGGGGGGCTAGCACAGATACGCAGTATTTT
>TRBJ1-5|TRBV6-5|NA|NA
CASSYSAVSNQPQHF
TGTGCCAGCAGTTACTCCGCGGTTTCGAATCAGCCCCAGCATTTT
>TRBJ1-2|TRBV7-9|many|NA
CASSPAGADYGYTF
TGTGCCAGCAGTCCCGCTGGGGCGGACTATGGCTACACCTTC
>TRBJ2-7|TRBV27|many|NA
CASSQTGSYEQYF
TGTGCCAGCAGTCAGACAGGCTCCTACGAGCAGTACTTC
>TRBJ2-7|TRBV4-1|few|NA
CASSQAGQDEQYF
TGCGCCAGCAGCCAAGCAGGGCAGGACGAGCAGTACTTC
>TRBJ2-7|TRBV5-1|many|NA
CASSLSGDGSYEQYF
TGCGCCAGCAGCTTGTCCGGAGACGGGTCCTACGAGCAGTACTTC
>TRBJ2-7|TRBV19|many|NA
CASSDGTQYSVEQYF
TGTGCCAGTAGTGACGGGACTCAATACTCAGTCGAGCAGTACTTC
>TRBJ2-7|TRBV6-2/TRBV6-3|NA|NA
CASSNSGPLYEQYF
TGTGCCAGCAGTAACTCGGGACCCCTCTACGAGCAGTACTTC
>TRBJ2-7|TRBV5-1|many|NA
CASSIRDTGYEQYF
TGCGCCAGCAGTATTCGGGACACGGGCTACGAGCAGTACTTC
>TRBJ1-5|TRBV7-2|many|NA
CASSPIIGQPQHF
TGTGCCAGCAGCCCAATTATCGGCCAGCCCCAGCATTTT
>TRBJ2-7|TRBV7-2|many|TRBD2
CASSLAAGDAYEQYF
TGTGCCAGCAGCTTAGCTGCGGGGGACGCCTACGAGCAGTACTTC
>TRBJ1-2|TRBV20-1|many|NA
CSAALDRRYGYTF
TGCAGTGCTGCTCTCGACAGGCGCTATGGCTACACCTTC
>TRBJ1-1|TRBV20-1|NA|TRBD1
CSARPTPGQGIDTEAFF
TGCAGTGCTAGACCGACCCCGGGACAGGGGATTGACACTGAAGCTTTCTTT